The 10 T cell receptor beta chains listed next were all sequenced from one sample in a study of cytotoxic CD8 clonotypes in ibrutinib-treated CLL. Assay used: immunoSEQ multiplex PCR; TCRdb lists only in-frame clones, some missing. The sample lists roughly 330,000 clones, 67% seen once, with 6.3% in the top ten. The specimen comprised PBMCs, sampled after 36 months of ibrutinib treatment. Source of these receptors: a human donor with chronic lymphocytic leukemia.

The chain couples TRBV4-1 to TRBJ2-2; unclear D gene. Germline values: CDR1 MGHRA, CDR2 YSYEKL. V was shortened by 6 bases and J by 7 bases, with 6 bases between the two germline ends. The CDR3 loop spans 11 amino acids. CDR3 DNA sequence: TGCGCCAGCAGTTACCACGGGGAGCTGTTTTTT. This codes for CASSYHGELFF.

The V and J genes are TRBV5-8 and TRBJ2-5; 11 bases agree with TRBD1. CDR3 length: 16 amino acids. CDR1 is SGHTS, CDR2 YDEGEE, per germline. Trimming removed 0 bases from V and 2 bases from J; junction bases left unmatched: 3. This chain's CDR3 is CASSLGTGGPQETQYF. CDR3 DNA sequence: TGTGCCAGCAGCTTGGGGACAGGGGGCCCTCAAGAGACCCAGTACTTC. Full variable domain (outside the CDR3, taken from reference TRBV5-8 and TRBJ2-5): EAGVTQSPTHLIKTRGQQATLRCSPISGHTSVYWYQQALGLGLQFLLWYDEGEERNRGNFPPRFSGRQFPNYSSELNVNALELEDSALYLCASSLGTGGPQETQYFGPGTRLLVL.

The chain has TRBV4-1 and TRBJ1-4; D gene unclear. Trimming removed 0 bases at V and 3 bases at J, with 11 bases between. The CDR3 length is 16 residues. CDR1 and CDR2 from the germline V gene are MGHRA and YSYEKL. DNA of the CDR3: TGCGCCAGCAGCCAAGAATATGGTAGACCTAATGAAAAACTGTTTTTT. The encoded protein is CASSQEYGRPNEKLFF.

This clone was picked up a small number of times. The CDR3 region has the DNA TGTGCCAGCAGTGTACAGAGTTCGACAGGCGCTTTCTTT. It specifies CASSVQSSTGAFF. J is TRBJ1-1 and V is TRBV6-1; possibly TRBD1 for D (6 bases). The CDR3 is made up of 13 amino acids. CDR1 and CDR2 (germline): MNHNS, SASEGT. V lost 4 bases to trimming and J lost 11 bases, with 17 bases between them.

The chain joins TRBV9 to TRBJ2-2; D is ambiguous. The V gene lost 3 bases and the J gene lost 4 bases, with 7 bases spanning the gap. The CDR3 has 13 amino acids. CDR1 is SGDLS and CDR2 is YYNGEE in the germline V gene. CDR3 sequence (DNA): TGTGCCAGCAGCGGTGGGGTCACCGGGGAGCTGTTTTTT. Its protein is CASSGGVTGELFF.

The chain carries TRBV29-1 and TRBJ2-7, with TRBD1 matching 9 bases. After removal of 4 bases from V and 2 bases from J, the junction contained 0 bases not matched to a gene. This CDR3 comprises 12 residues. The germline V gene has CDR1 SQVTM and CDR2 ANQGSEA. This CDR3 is CSVGDRAYEQYF. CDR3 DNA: TGCAGCGTTGGGGACAGGGCCTACGAGCAGTACTTC.

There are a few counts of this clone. In DNA, the CDR3 is TGTGCCAGCAGGACTAGCGGGGCTGACGGGGAGACCCAGTACTTC. Translating it yields CASRTSGADGETQYF. This chain links TRBV2 with TRBJ2-5, with 11 positions matching TRBD2. Trimming took 6 bases from V and 5 from J; bases not matched to a gene: 8. Looked up from germline, CDR1 is SNHLY and CDR2 is FYNNEI. The CDR3 is made up of 15 amino acids.

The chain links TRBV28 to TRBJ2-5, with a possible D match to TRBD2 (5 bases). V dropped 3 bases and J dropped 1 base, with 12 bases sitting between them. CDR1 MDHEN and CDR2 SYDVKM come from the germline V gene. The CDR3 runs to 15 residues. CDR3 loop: CASSFTAGAQETQYF. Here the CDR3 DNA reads TGTGCCAGCAGTTTTACGGCGGGCGCCCAAGAGACCCAGTACTTC.

The CDR3 bases are TGTGCCAGCAGCGCCAGGACTAGCGGGAGCTCCTACGAGCAGTACTTC. It encodes CASSARTSGSSYEQYF. V is TRBV13 and J is TRBJ2-7, with 13 bases fitting TRBD2. The germline gives CDR1 PRHDT, CDR2 FYEKMQ (reference sequence). V shed 5 bases and J 0 bases; nucleotides not matched to a gene: 4. The length of the CDR3 is 16 residues.

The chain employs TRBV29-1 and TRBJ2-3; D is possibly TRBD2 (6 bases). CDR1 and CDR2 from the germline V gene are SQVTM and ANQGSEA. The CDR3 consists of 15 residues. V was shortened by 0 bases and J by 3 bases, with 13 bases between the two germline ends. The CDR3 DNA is TGCAGCGTTGAAGATCTGGAGGGGTCTACAGATACGCAGTATTTT. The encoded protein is CSVEDLEGSTDTQYF.